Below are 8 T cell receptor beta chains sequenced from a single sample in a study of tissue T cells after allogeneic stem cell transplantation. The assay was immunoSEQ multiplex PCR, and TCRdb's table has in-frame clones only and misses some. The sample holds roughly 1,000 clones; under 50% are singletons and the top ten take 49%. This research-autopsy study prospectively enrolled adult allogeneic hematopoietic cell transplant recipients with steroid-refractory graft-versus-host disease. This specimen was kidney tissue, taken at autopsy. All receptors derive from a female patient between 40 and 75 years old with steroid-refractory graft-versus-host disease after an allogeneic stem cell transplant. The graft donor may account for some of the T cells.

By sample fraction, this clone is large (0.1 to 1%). CDR3 sequence reads: CASSLTGTGGIANEKLFF. CDR3 DNA sequence: TGTGCCAGCAGCTTAACCGGGACAGGGGGAATTGCAAATGAAAAACTGTTTTTT. The chain recombines TRBV5-5 with TRBJ1-4, with 11 bases lining up with TRBD1. Germline V gene sequence: CDR1 SGHKS, CDR2 YYEKEE (reference sequence). The CDR3 has 18 amino acids. V shed 2 bases and J 5 bases; nucleotides not matched to a gene: 11.

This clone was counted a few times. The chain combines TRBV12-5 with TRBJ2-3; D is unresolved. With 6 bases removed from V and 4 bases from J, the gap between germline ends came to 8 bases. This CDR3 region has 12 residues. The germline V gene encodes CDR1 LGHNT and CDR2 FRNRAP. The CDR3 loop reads CASGRVSDTQYF. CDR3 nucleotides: TGTGCTAGTGGCCGGGTCTCAGATACGCAGTATTTT.

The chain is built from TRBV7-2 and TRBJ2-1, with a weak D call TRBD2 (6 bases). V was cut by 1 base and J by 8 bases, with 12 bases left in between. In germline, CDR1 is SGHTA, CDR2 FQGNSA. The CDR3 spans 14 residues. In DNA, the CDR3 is TGTGCCAGCAGCTTAGTGGGGGGAGTGGATGAGCAGTTCTTC. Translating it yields CASSLVGGVDEQFF.

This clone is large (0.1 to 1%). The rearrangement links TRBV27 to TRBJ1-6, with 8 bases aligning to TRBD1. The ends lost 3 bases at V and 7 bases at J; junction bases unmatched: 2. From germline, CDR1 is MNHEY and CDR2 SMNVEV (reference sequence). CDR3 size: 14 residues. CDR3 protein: CASSFRTGNSPLHF. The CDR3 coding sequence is TGTGCCAGCAGTTTTAGGACAGGGAATTCACCCCTCCACTTT.

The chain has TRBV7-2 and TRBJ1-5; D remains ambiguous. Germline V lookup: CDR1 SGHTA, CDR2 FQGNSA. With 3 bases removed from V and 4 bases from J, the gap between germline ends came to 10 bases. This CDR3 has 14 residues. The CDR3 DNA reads TGTGCCAGCAGCTTCCAGGACGGGAATCAGCCCCAGCATTTT. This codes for CASSFQDGNQPQHF.

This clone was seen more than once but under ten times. Written as DNA, the CDR3 is TGTGCCAGCAGCTTAGTTTACACCGGGGAGCTGTTTTTT. Its protein is CASSLVYTGELFF. This sequence joins TRBV7-2 and TRBJ2-2, with no clear D. V gave up 1 base and J gave up 3 bases, with 3 bases separating them. Per germline, CDR1 SGHTA and CDR2 FQGNSA. This CDR3 is built from 13 residues. Full variable domain (rest looked up from reference TRBV7-2 and TRBJ2-2): GAGVSQSPSNKVTEKGKDVELRCDPISGHTALYWYRQSLGQGLEFLIYFQGNSAPDKSGLPSDRFSAERTGGSVSTLTIQRTQQEDSAVYLCASSLVYTGELFFGEGSRLTVL.

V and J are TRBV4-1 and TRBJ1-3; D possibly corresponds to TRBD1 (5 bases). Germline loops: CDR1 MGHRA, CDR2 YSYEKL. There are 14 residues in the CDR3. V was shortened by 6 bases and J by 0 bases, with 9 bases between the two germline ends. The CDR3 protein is CASRLGTSGNTIYF. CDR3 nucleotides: TGCGCCAGCAGGTTGGGGACCTCTGGAAACACCATATATTTT.

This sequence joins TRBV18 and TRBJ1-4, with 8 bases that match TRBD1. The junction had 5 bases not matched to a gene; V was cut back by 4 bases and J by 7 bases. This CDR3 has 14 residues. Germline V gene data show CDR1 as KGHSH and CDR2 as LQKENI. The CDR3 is CASSQGQVVEKLFF. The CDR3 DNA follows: TGTGCCAGCTCACAGGGACAGGTGGTTGAAAAACTGTTTTTT.